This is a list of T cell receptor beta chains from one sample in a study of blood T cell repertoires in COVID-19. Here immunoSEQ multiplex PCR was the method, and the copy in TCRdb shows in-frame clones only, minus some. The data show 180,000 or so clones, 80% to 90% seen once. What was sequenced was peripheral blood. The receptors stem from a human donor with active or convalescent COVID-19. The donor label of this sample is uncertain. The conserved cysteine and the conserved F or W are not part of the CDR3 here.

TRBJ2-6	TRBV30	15	AWSALAGGTGANVLT
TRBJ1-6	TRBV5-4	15	ASSSTGGAAYNSPLH
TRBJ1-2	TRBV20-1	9	SASQGYGYT
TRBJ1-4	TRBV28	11	ATSGLQYEKLF
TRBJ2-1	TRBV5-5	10	ASSLPYNEQF
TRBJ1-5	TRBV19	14	ASSIVDRPGYQPQH
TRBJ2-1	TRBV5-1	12	ASSLAGTKNEQF
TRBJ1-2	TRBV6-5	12	ASSSSNRGSGYT
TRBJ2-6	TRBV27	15	ASSFGQFRSGANVLT
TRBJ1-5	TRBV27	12	ASSRDKQDQPQH
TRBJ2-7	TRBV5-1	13	ASTVIAGGSYEQY
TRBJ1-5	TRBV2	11	ASSPTGAQPQH